Many counts were recorded for the clone carrying this T cell receptor (beta chain). Its antigen is currently unknown. The germline gives CDR1 MDHEN, CDR2 SYDVKM. This CDR3 is built from 14 residues. V lost 3 bases and J lost 3, with 12 bases in between. The data belong to a study of regulatory T cells in long-lasting Graves disease. The study's findings and limits: TRBV28, TRBJ1-2 and TRBJ2-5 were segments that persistent disease favored. It was peripheral blood alone, not thyroid tissue, that was studied.

CDR3 regions were amplified by Arm-PCR using iRepertoire HTBI primers to build TCR beta libraries. Per the original methods: From all samples, identification returned roughly 15 TRBJ and 60 to 80 TRBV segments. Via MiXCR, TCRdb re-called the multiplex PCR reads, giving one row per CDR3 protein. The V and J calls shown here were made by TCRdb, not taken from the authors' results. Of fewer than 450,000 distinct CDR3 sequences in the sample, less than 25% are singletons; the top ten hold around 20%. Time point given: persistent/refractory GD, antithyroid drugs over 5 years with positive TRAb. RNA extracted from PBMCs served as the sequencing template. Patients met American Thyroid Association criteria for Graves' disease.

The sequence came from a female donor with Graves disease. This chain links TRBV28 with TRBJ2-7, with D tentatively TRBD1 (5 bases). The source was peripheral blood mononuclear cells (PBMCs), collected when the disease was refractory, from a patient treated with antithyroid drugs. Here the CDR3 reads CASSFARRDYEQYF. The CDR3 DNA is TGTGCCAGCAGTTTCGCCCGCAGGGACTACGAGCAGTACTTC.